The 27 T cell receptor beta chains below come from one sample, sequenced in a study of OX40 agonist ivuxolimab in advanced cancers. Measured with immunoSEQ multiplex PCR; TCRdb has only the in-frame clones, and not every one. The table shows 74,000 or so clones, with around 91% occurring only once. The source material was CD4+ or CD8+ T cells sorted from blood, sampled in a trial of the OX40 agonist ivuxolimab. The receptors come from an adult with an advanced solid tumor such as melanoma, head and neck, liver or kidney cancer.

The CDR3 DNA is TGTGCCAGCAGCCAAGATGTCGGACAGAAGGCGGGGGAGCTGTTTTTT. It translates to CASSQDVGQKAGELFF. The chain couples TRBV5-4 to TRBJ2-2; D may be TRBD1 (6 bases). This CDR3 contains 16 residues. Germline V CDR1 and CDR2: SGHNT, YYREEE (reference sequence). V gave up 4 bases and J gave up 8 bases, with 21 bases separating them.

This clone came up once. The V call is TRBV30, the J call TRBJ1-6; 8 positions match TRBD1. The germline CDR1 and CDR2 sequences are GTSNPN and SVGIG (reference sequence). This CDR3 contains 14 residues. J gave up 10 bases and V 3 bases, and 8 bases lay outside the gene matches. The CDR3 here is CAWRLQGVGSPLHF. CDR3 DNA: TGTGCCTGGAGACTACAGGGGGTTGGATCACCCCTCCACTTT.

The chain combines TRBV5-1 with TRBJ1-3, with 9 bases that match TRBD1. The CDR3 sequence is 13 residues long. With 3 bases clipped from V and 8 bases from J, the junction kept 3 bases outside the gene matches. Germline values: CDR1 SGHRS, CDR2 YFSETQ. CDR3 nucleotides: TGCGCCAGCAGCTCACAGGGGGCTGACACCATATATTTT. This encodes CASSSQGADTIYF.

The chain combines TRBV30 with TRBJ1-3; maybe TRBD1 (5 bases). The CDR3 is made up of 13 amino acids. Germline V gene lookup returns CDR1 GTSNPN and CDR2 SVGIG (reference sequence). V lost 1 base to trimming and J lost 5 bases, with 9 bases between them. CDR3 sequence reads: CAWSGQGRNTIYF. In DNA form, the CDR3 reads TGTGCCTGGAGTGGGCAGGGCCGAAACACCATATATTTT.

This clone was seen once. V is TRBV4-1 and J is TRBJ1-3; weak D call: TRBD1 (5 bases). This CDR3 is built from 18 residues. Germline V gives CDR1 MGHRA, CDR2 YSYEKL. V shed 3 bases and J shed 0 bases, with 18 bases lying between them. The CDR3 sequence is CASSQSTLDSLSGNTIYF. CDR3 sequence (DNA): TGCGCCAGCAGCCAGTCAACTCTCGACAGCCTCTCTGGAAACACCATATATTTT.

The chain has TRBV18 and TRBJ1-3, with D tentatively TRBD1 (5 bases). CDR3 length: 16 residues. Trimming pared 6 bases from V and 0 bases from J, leaving 15 bases between. Germline CDR1 and CDR2: KGHSH and LQKENI. The CDR3 nucleotides read TGTGCCAGCTCCCTCGAGACAGACCTCTCTGGAAACACCATATATTTT. Its translation: CASSLETDLSGNTIYF.

CDR3 DNA: TGTGCCAGCAGAAAGACAGGGAACTCTGACACCATATATTTT. Residues: CASRKTGNSDTIYF. V usage is TRBV6-1 and J usage is TRBJ1-3; TRBD1 matches 7 bases. V lost 6 bases to trimming and J lost 8 bases; unmatched junction nucleotides: 10. The germline gives CDR1 MNHNS, CDR2 SASEGT. CDR3 size: 14 residues.

The chain links TRBV5-4 to TRBJ2-5; perhaps D is TRBD1 or TRBD2 (5 bases each). The CDR3 loop spans 14 amino acids. Per germline, CDR1 SGHNT and CDR2 YYREEE (reference sequence). V was trimmed by 0 bases and J by 2 bases, leaving 8 bases between them. DNA of the CDR3: TGTGCCAGCAGCTTGGGGGGGATACAAGAGACCCAGTACTTC. This encodes CASSLGGIQETQYF. Looking up the rest from reference TRBV5-4 and TRBJ2-5 gives the full variable domain: ETGVTQSPTHLIKTRGQQVTLRCSSQSGHNTVSWYQQALGQGPQFIFQYYREEENGRGNFPPRFSGLQFPNYSSELNVNALELDDSALYLCASSLGGIQETQYFGPGTRLLVL.

The V gene is TRBV18, the J gene TRBJ2-7; a possible D gene is TRBD2 (5 bases). In germline, CDR1 is KGHSH, CDR2 LQKENI. This CDR3 region has 14 residues. V lost 3 bases and J lost 5, with 14 bases in between. The CDR3 loop reads CASSPPYTGNEQYF. In DNA, the CDR3 is TGTGCCAGCTCACCCCCTTACACCGGGAACGAGCAGTACTTC.

This clone was observed a single time. The gene calls are TRBV7-2 and TRBJ2-3; D is uncertain. The CDR3 consists of 15 residues. The V end was cut by 1 base, the J end by 3 bases, with 11 bases between. Per germline, CDR1 SGHTA and CDR2 FQGNSA. The CDR3 sequence is CASSLGPEGTDTQYF. The CDR3 DNA reads TGTGCCAGCAGCTTAGGACCGGAAGGAACAGATACGCAGTATTTT.

This chain links TRBV15 with TRBJ1-3; D is unclear. The germline V and J ends were trimmed by 9 bases and 0 bases, with 15 bases remaining between them. The length of the CDR3 is 15 residues. Per germline, CDR1 LNHNV and CDR2 YYDKDF (reference sequence). The CDR3 spells CATASPEGSGNTIYF. In DNA, the CDR3 is TGTGCCACAGCCTCTCCGGAGGGCTCTGGAAACACCATATATTTT. Filled out from reference TRBV15 and TRBJ1-3, the complete variable domain reads DAMVIQNPRYQVTQFGKPVTLSCSQTLNHNVMYWYQQKSSQAPKLLFHYYDKDFNNEADTPDNFQSRRPNTSFCFLDIRSPGLGDTAMYLCATASPEGSGNTIYFGEGSWLTVV.

The chain is built from TRBV19 and TRBJ2-7, with D maybe TRBD1 (6 bases). V lost 8 bases and J 3 bases, leaving 17 bases between the germline ends. The CDR3 loop spans 14 amino acids. Looked up from germline, CDR1 is LNHDA and CDR2 is SQIVND (reference sequence). The CDR3: CASRARGPYYEQYF. The CDR3 DNA sequence: TGTGCCAGTCGGGCCAGGGGCCCTTACTACGAGCAGTACTTC.

This chain joins TRBV20-1 and TRBJ2-1; D is unresolved. The ends were cut back, 3 bases at V and 10 bases at J, with 4 bases in the middle. The CDR3 contains 9 residues. The germline V gene has CDR1 DFQATT and CDR2 SNEGSKA (reference sequence). CDR3 DNA: TGCAGTGCTAGCTTCGAGCAGTTCTTC. Protein sequence: CSASFEQFF.

The V and J genes are TRBV5-1 and TRBJ2-6; no clear D. Germline lookup yields CDR1 SGHRS and CDR2 YFSETQ. Deletions cut 4 bases from V and 0 bases from J, with 11 bases between. This CDR3 is built from 16 residues. CDR3 in amino acids: CASSPQTFSGANVLTF. DNA for the CDR3: TGCGCCAGCAGCCCCCAGACATTCTCTGGGGCCAACGTCCTGACTTTC.

This clone was seen a single time. The chain is built from TRBV6-5 and TRBJ2-7, with a weak D call TRBD2 (5 bases). Trimming cost V 0 bases and J 4 bases, with 7 bases left between them. The CDR3 is made up of 13 amino acids. Germline V gene data show CDR1 as MNHEY and CDR2 as SVGAGI. The CDR3 here is CASSYSGEYEQYF. CDR3 DNA: TGTGCCAGCAGTTACTCGGGAGAATACGAGCAGTACTTC.

The V gene is TRBV19, the J gene TRBJ2-5; the match to TRBD2 covers 8 bases. CDR3 length: 15 amino acids. Germline V gene lookup returns CDR1 LNHDA and CDR2 SQIVND (reference sequence). V shed 6 bases and J 2 bases; nucleotides not matched to a gene: 8. CDR3 sequence (DNA): TGTGCCAGTAGCCCTCGGACTAGCTGGCAAGAGACCCAGTACTTC. Amino acid sequence: CASSPRTSWQETQYF. The full variable domain, rest sourced from reference TRBV19 and TRBJ2-5, is DGGITQSPKYLFRKEGQNVTLSCEQNLNHDAMYWYRQDPGQGLRLIYYSQIVNDFQKGDIAEGYSVSREKKESFPLTVTSAQKNPTAFYLCASSPRTSWQETQYFGPGTRLLVL.

The chain links TRBV5-1 to TRBJ2-3; maybe TRBD2 (6 bases). CDR3 size: 15 residues. The V end lost 4 bases, the J end lost 4 bases, and 16 bases lay between the germline ends. Germline V gives CDR1 SGHRS, CDR2 YFSETQ. The CDR3 is CASSVAGKTADTQYF. CDR3 DNA sequence: TGCGCCAGCAGCGTCGCGGGAAAGACCGCAGATACGCAGTATTTT.

The V gene is TRBV6-6, the J gene TRBJ1-2; TRBD1 matches 9 bases. CDR1 MNHNY and CDR2 SVGAGI come from the germline V gene (reference sequence). The length of the CDR3 is 12 residues. V was clipped by 5 bases and J by 8 bases; unmatched bases: 3. CDR3 bases: TGTGCCAGCAGTGGGACAGGGTACGGCTACACCTTC. Translating it yields CASSGTGYGYTF.

The CDR3 DNA reads as TGCGCCAGCAGCCCCGGGACAGGGATTCTCTTCCCGGCCAAAAACATTCAGTACTTC. It yields the protein CASSPGTGILFPAKNIQYF. The chain carries TRBV4-1 and TRBJ2-4, with 9 bases fitting TRBD1. CDR1 and CDR2 from the germline V gene are MGHRA and YSYEKL. This CDR3 spans 19 amino acids. Losses at the gene ends were 4 bases for V and 1 base for J; bases not matched to a gene: 14.

This chain connects TRBV15 to TRBJ2-5; D may correspond to TRBD1 or TRBD2 (6 bases each). CDR3 length equals 15 residues. Trimming pared 0 bases from V and 1 base from J, leaving 9 bases between. Germline V CDR1 and CDR2: LNHNV, YYDKDF (reference sequence). DNA of the CDR3: TGTGCCACCAGCAGAGATAGGGGGGTCCAAGAGACCCAGTACTTC. It codes for CATSRDRGVQETQYF.

The chain is built from TRBV9 and TRBJ2-2; 9 bases map to TRBD2. The ends lost 1 base at V and 0 bases at J; junction bases unmatched: 1. Germline assignment: CDR1 SGDLS and CDR2 YYNGEE. This CDR3 spans 16 amino acids. The CDR3 DNA reads TGTGCCAGCAGCGTACCTAGCGGGGCGAACACCGGGGAGCTGTTTTTT. Translating gives CASSVPSGANTGELFF.

This clone was seen once. This chain uses TRBV5-4 with TRBJ2-6, with TRBD2 as a possible D gene (6 bases). The germline CDR1 and CDR2 sequences are SGHNT and YYREEE (reference sequence). Between the trimmed V and J ends, which lost 4 bases and 5 bases, there was a span of 13 bases. The CDR3 length is 15 residues. The CDR3 is CASSPGTGRANVLTF. DNA of the CDR3: TGTGCCAGCAGCCCCGGGACTGGTAGGGCCAACGTCCTGACTTTC. The variable domain in full, completed from reference TRBV5-4 and TRBJ2-6, reads ETGVTQSPTHLIKTRGQQVTLRCSSQSGHNTVSWYQQALGQGPQFIFQYYREEENGRGNFPPRFSGLQFPNYSSELNVNALELDDSALYLCASSPGTGRANVLTFGAGSRLTVL.

The V gene is TRBV7-2, the J gene TRBJ2-6; the D is unclear. Germline CDR1 is SGHTA and CDR2 is FQGNSA. The germline V and J ends were trimmed by 5 bases and 0 bases, with 5 bases remaining between them. The CDR3 loop spans 14 amino acids. CDR3 residues: CASSAVSGANVLTF. CDR3 DNA sequence: TGTGCCAGCAGCGCCGTCTCTGGGGCCAACGTCCTGACTTTC.

This chain connects TRBV7-2 to TRBJ2-7; 10 bases fit TRBD1. Germline values: CDR1 SGHTA, CDR2 FQGNSA. Losses at the gene ends were 5 bases for V and 1 base for J; bases not matched to a gene: 5. The CDR3 consists of 15 residues. CDR3 protein: CASSLEGQGSYEQYF. The DNA of the CDR3 is TGTGCCAGCAGCCTAGAGGGACAGGGGTCCTACGAGCAGTACTTC.

The chain has TRBV28 and TRBJ1-6; the match to TRBD1 covers 9 bases. V lost 8 bases to trimming and J lost 8 bases; unmatched junction nucleotides: 16. Germline V gene data show CDR1 as MDHEN and CDR2 as SYDVKM. The CDR3 has 17 residues. In DNA, the CDR3 is TGTGCCAGCGAGACCCCAAGCGGGACAGGGATAGATTCACCCCTCCACTTT. It codes for CASETPSGTGIDSPLHF.

V is TRBV11-3 and J is TRBJ1-1, with 7 bases identical to TRBD1. CDR3 length equals 14 residues. Germline loops: CDR1 SGHNT, CDR2 YENEEA. Trimming removed 5 bases from V and 1 base from J; junction bases left unmatched: 4. The CDR3 is CASSGGQRNTEAFF. The CDR3 bases are TGTGCCAGCAGCGGGGGACAGAGGAACACTGAAGCTTTCTTT.

The chain is built from TRBV20-1 and TRBJ2-5; either TRBD1 or TRBD2 may supply D (6 bases each). The CDR3 spans 11 residues. Germline CDR1 reads DFQATT; CDR2 reads SNEGSKA (reference sequence). Trimming removed 5 bases at V and 6 bases at J, with 10 bases between. The CDR3 coding sequence is TGCAGTGCTTATGGGGGGCAGACCCAGTACTTC. This gives the protein CSAYGGQTQYF.